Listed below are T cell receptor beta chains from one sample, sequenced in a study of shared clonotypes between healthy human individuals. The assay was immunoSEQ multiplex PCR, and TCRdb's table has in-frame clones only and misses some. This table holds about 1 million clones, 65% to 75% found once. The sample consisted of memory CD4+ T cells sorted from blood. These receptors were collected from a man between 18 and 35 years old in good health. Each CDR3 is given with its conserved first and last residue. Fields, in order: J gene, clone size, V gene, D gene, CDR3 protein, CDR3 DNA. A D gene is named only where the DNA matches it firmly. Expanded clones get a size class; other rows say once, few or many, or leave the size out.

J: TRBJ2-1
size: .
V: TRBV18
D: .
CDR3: CASSPTGLGEQFF
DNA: TGTGCCAGCTCACCAACAGGGTTGGGTGAGCAGTTCTTC

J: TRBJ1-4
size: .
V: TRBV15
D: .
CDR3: CATSTGYEKLFF
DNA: TGTGCCACCAGTACGGGTTACGAAAAACTGTTTTTT

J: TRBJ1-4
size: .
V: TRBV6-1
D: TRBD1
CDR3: CASSEADRVPNEKLFF
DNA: TGTGCCAGCAGTGAAGCCGACAGGGTACCGAATGAAAAACTGTTTTTT

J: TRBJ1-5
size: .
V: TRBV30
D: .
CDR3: CAWSGNNQPQHF
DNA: TGTGCCTGGAGTGGAAACAATCAGCCCCAGCATTTT

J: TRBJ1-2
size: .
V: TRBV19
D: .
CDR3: CASSTWTGTQRDARYGYTF
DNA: TGTGCCAGTAGTACTTGGACCGGAACACAGCGGGACGCCCGGTATGGCTACACCTTC

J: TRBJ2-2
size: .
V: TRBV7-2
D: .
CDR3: CASSFRGELFF
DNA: TGTGCCAGCAGCTTTAGAGGGGAGCTGTTTTTT

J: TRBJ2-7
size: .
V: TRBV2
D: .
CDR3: CASSRGSAYEQYF
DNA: TGTGCCAGCAGTAGGGGGTCAGCCTACGAGCAGTACTTC

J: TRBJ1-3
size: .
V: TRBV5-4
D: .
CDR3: CASSLEGLAGNTIYF
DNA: TGTGCCAGCAGCTTGGAGGGGCTGGCTGGAAACACCATATATTTT

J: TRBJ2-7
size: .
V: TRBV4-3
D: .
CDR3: CASSQDPGSSYEQYF
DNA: TGCGCCAGCAGCCAAGACCCGGGAAGCTCCTACGAGCAGTACTTC

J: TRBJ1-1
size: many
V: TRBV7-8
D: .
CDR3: CASSARWAPEAFF
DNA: TGTGCCAGCAGCGCCCGCTGGGCCCCGGAAGCTTTCTTT

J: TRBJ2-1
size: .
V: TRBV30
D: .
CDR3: CAWTSRDEQFF
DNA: TGTGCCTGGACATCAAGAGATGAGCAGTTCTTC

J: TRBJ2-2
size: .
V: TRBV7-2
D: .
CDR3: CASSSAQATGELFF
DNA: TGTGCCAGCAGTTCAGCACAGGCCACCGGGGAGCTGTTTTTT

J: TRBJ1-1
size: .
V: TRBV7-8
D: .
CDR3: CASSLRPWDTEAFF
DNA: TGTGCCAGCAGTCTCCGTCCCTGGGACACTGAAGCTTTCTTT

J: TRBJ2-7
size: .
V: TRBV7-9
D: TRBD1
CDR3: CASTKSGTGLYEQYF
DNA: TGTGCCAGCACCAAATCCGGGACAGGGCTCTACGAGCAGTACTTC

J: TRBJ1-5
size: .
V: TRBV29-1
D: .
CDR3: CSVDGGGSNQPQHF
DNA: TGCAGCGTTGACGGGGGTGGGAGCAATCAGCCCCAGCATTTT

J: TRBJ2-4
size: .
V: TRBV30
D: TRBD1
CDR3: CAWSVQGVDKNIQYF
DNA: TGTGCCTGGAGTGTACAGGGGGTGGACAAAAACATTCAGTACTTC

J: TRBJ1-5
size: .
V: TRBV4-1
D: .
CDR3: CASSQGQDSNQPQHF
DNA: TGCGCCAGCAGCCAAGGCCAGGATAGCAATCAGCCCCAGCATTTT

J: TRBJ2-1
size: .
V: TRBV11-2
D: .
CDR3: CASSLGQVNEQFF
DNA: TGTGCCAGCAGCTTAGGGCAGGTTAATGAGCAGTTCTTC

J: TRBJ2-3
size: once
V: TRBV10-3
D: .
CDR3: CAIRVSTDTQYF
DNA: TGTGCCATCAGGGTCAGCACAGATACGCAGTATTTT

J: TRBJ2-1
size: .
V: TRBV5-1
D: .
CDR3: CASSPIARSSYNEQFF
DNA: TGCGCCAGCAGCCCGATTGCACGGAGCTCCTACAATGAGCAGTTCTTC

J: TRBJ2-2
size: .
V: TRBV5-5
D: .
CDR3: CASSLAGSFTGELFF
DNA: TGTGCCAGCAGCTTGGCAGGGTCGTTCACCGGGGAGCTGTTTTTT

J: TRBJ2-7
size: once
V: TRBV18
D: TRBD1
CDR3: CASSRERTGNEQYF
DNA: TGTGCCAGCTCCCGGGAACGGACAGGGAACGAGCAGTACTTC

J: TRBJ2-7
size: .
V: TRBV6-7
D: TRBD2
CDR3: CASSYSASGRNGQYF
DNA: TGTGCCAGCAGTTACTCGGCTAGCGGGAGGAATGGGCAGTACTTC

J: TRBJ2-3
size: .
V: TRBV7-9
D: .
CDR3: CASSLASRSSTDTQYF
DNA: TGTGCCAGCAGCTTAGCTAGTCGAAGTAGCACAGATACGCAGTATTTT

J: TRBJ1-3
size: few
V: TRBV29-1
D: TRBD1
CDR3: CSVRQGSGNTIYF
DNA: TGCAGCGTCAGACAGGGTTCTGGAAACACCATATATTTT

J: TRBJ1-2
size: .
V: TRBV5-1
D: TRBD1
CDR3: CASSSGTGDYGYTF
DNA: TGCGCCAGCAGCTCCGGGACAGGGGACTATGGCTACACCTTC

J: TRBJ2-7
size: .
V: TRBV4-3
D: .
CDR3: CASSQAAAPSYEQYF
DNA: TGCGCCAGCAGCCAAGCAGCGGCGCCCAGCTACGAGCAGTACTTC

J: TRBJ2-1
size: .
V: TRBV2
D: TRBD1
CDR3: CASNPGTGNNEQFF
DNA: TGTGCCAGCAATCCCGGGACAGGGAACAATGAGCAGTTCTTC

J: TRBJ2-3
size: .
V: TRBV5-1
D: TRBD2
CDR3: CASSTGLRETDTQYF
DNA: TGCGCCAGCAGTACGGGACTAAGAGAAACAGATACGCAGTATTTT

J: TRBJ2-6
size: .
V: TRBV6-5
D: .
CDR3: CASKFGSSGANVLTF
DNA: TGTGCCAGCAAGTTTGGGAGCTCTGGGGCCAACGTCCTGACTTTC

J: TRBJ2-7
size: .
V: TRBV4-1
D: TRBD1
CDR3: CASSPRQGFSYEQYF
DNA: TGCGCCAGCAGCCCGAGACAGGGATTCTCCTACGAGCAGTACTTC

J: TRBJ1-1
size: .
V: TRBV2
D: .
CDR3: CASAGSRATEAFF
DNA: TGTGCCAGCGCCGGATCACGGGCCACTGAAGCTTTCTTT

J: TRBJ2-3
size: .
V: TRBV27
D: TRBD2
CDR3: CASSLSPLAGTSTDTQYF
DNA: TGTGCCAGCAGTTTATCGCCGTTAGCGGGAACTAGCACAGATACGCAGTATTTT

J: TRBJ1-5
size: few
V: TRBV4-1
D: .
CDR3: CASSRSLPAGDQPQHF
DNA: TGCGCCAGCAGCCGCAGTCTGCCGGCCGGGGATCAGCCCCAGCATTTT

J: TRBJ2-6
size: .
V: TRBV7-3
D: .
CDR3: CASSLSSDSGANVLTF
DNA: TGTGCCAGCAGCCTCTCGAGTGACTCTGGGGCCAACGTCCTGACTTTC

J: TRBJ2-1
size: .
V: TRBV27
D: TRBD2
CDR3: CASSIRSGREIYNEQFF
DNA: TGTGCCAGCAGTATCCGTAGCGGGAGGGAAATCTACAATGAGCAGTTCTTC

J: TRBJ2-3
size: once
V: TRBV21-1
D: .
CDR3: CASSKVQGWDTQYF
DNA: TGTGCCAGCAGCAAAGTTCAGGGCTGGGATACGCAGTATTTT

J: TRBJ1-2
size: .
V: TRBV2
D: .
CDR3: CASSLDGRENYGYTF
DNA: TGTGCCAGCAGTCTGGACGGGCGGGAAAACTATGGCTACACCTTC

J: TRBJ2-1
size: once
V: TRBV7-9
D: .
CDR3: CASSLGQGRNNEQFF
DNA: TGTGCCAGCAGCTTAGGTCAGGGGAGAAACAATGAGCAGTTCTTC